The rows below give T cell receptor beta chains drawn from one sample of a study of shared clonotypes between healthy human individuals. The method was immunoSEQ multiplex PCR; TCRdb's version includes in-frame clones alone and lacks a portion of them. The sample shows roughly 2 million clones, 90% to 97% of them seen only once. The sequencing input was naive CD4+ T cells sorted from blood. These receptors were obtained from a young man in good health. Each CDR3 is given without its conserved first and last residue. A D gene is named only where the DNA matches it firmly. Size is omitted from some rows. Given values are once, few, many or a class for expanded clones.

clone_size,d_call,j_call,v_call,cdr3_aa
.,.,TRBJ1-1,TRBV19,ASSITWGTDTEAF
.,.,TRBJ2-7,TRBV11-2,ASSLGGGPYEQY
.,TRBD1,TRBJ1-5,TRBV28,ASSTNPQGVQPQH
.,.,TRBJ2-7,TRBV2,ASRSRWEQY
.,TRBD2,TRBJ2-7,TRBV6-5,ASSKLAVNSYEQY
.,TRBD2,TRBJ2-1,TRBV11-1,ASSLSGSKYNEQF
.,.,TRBJ1-1,TRBV10-3,AISESRVNTEAF
.,TRBD2,TRBJ2-7,TRBV11-2,ASSLGGRLYYEQY
.,.,TRBJ2-1,TRBV29-1,SVDAFYNEQF
.,.,TRBJ1-4,TRBV6-1,ASSEDRNEKLF
.,TRBD1,TRBJ2-7,TRBV11-2,ASSFPGQGLANEQY
.,.,TRBJ1-2,TRBV27,ASSLRGDYGYT
.,TRBD1,TRBJ1-1,TRBV5-1,ASSLIQGSNTEAF
.,.,TRBJ2-5,TRBV6-1,ASSVDRLGGETQY
once,.,TRBJ2-2,TRBV7-2,ASSLVTGNTGELF
few,.,TRBJ1-6,TRBV5-1,ASSSGDGHSPLH
.,.,TRBJ2-3,TRBV20-1,SALVGDTQY
once,.,TRBJ2-3,TRBV5-6,ASSRGTDTQY
.,.,TRBJ2-7,TRBV6-1,ASTPRWGNQQY
.,.,TRBJ1-2,TRBV19,ASSIDMNYGYT
.,.,TRBJ2-3,TRBV6-6,ASGYGMVRRDTQY
.,.,TRBJ2-1,TRBV6-5,ASSSDIVPFFNEQF
.,.,TRBJ1-1,TRBV12-5,ASGLSPLNTEAF